This T cell receptor beta chain was documented in a study of T cell responses to AZD1222 COVID-19 vaccine. The CDR3 covers 14 residues. Trimming cost V 5 bases and J 5 bases; bases outside gene matches: 5. CDR1 is SGHTA and CDR2 is FQGNSA in the germline V gene. Measured with immunoSEQ multiplex PCR; TCRdb has only the in-frame clones, and not every one. The sample has 120,000 or so clones, 90% seen once. The study's findings and limits: The donors showed a predominance of white British ancestry and of females, with possible underestimation of clonal diversity.

A note on this clone: Its matching antigen is unknown.

Source: peripheral blood, taken on day 0 of MenACWY control vaccination. V gene TRBV7-2 combines with J gene TRBJ1-4, with 7 bases that match TRBD1. This clonotype was obtained from an adult in good health. The CDR3 DNA follows: TGTGCCAGCAGCCCCGGGACAGCGAATGAAAAACTGTTTTTT. It encodes CASSPGTANEKLFF.